This TCR beta chain was recovered during a study of high-grade serous ovarian cancer treatment subgroups. Looking at the study overall: Samples averaged about 15,000 reads and over 6,000 unique TCR beta rearrangements.

There are 14 residues in the CDR3. V lost 6 bases to trimming and J lost 8 bases; unmatched junction nucleotides: 12. CDR1 and CDR2 (germline): MDHEN, SYDVKM. The tumor samples were collected prior to definitive surgery or chemotherapy. Here immunoSEQ multiplex PCR was the method, and the copy in TCRdb shows in-frame clones only, minus some. The sample contains 25,000 to 30,000 clones, around 84% of which appear only once. The origin of this receptor is a human donor with high-grade serous ovarian cancer. Sample: tumor tissue. J is TRBJ2-5 and V is TRBV28; TRBD1 aligns across 7 bases. CDR3 protein: CASSASGTEFTQYF. The CDR3 DNA reads as TGTGCCAGCAGCGCGTCTGGGACAGAGTTTACCCAGTACTTC.